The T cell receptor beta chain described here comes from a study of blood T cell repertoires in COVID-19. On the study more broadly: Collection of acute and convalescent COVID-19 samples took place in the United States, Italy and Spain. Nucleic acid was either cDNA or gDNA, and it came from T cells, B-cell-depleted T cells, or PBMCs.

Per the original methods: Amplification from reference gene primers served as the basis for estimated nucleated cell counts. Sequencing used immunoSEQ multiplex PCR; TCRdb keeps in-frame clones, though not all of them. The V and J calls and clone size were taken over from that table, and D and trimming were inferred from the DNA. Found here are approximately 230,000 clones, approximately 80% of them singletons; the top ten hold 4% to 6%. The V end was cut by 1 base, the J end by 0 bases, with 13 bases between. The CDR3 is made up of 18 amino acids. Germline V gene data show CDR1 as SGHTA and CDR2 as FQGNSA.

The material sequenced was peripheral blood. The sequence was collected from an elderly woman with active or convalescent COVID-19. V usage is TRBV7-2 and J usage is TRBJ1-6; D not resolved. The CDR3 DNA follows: TGTGCCAGCAGCTTAGTCGGCAGGCCCAGCTCCTATAATTCACCCCTCCACTTT. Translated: CASSLVGRPSSYNSPLHF.